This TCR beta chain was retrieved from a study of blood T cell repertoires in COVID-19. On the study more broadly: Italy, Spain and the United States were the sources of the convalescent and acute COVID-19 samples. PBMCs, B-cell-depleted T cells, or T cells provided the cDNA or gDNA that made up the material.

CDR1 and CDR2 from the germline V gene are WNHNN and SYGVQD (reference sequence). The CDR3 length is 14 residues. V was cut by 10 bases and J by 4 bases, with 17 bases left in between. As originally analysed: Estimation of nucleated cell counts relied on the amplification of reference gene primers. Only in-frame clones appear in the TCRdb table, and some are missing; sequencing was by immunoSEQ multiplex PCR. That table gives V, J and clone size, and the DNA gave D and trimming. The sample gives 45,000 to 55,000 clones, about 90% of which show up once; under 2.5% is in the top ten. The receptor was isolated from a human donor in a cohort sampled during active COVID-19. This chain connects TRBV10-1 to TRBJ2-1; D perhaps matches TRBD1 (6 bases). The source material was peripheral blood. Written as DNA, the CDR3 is TGCGCCACCGTCAGGGGTAATGCGTACAATGAGCAGTTCTTC. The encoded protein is CATVRGNAYNEQFF.